These T cell receptor beta chains were read from a single sample in a study of blood T cell repertoires in COVID-19. The protocol was immunoSEQ multiplex PCR, while the TCRdb copy is restricted to in-frame clones and leaves out a portion. The table lists over 250,000 clones, roughly nine tenths of them singletons. Sequenced material: peripheral blood. The receptors derive from a man between 45 and 60 years old with acute or convalescent COVID-19. The CDR3 runs from the conserved cysteine through the conserved F or W. D genes are given only for firm matches. The size entry is marked missing in some rows and otherwise reads once, few, many or a size class.

d_call clone_size cdr3_length j_call v_call cdr3_aa cdr3_nt
NA NA 13 TRBJ1-1 TRBV3-1/TRBV3-2 CASSRGLDTEAFF TGTGCCAGCAGCCGAGGGTTGGACACTGAAGCTTTCTTT
TRBD1 NA 13 TRBJ1-4 TRBV18 CATERGRGEKLFF TGTGCCACCGAAAGGGGGCGAGGAGAAAAACTGTTTTTT
TRBD1 once 15 TRBJ2-5 TRBV7-6 CASGTQGARKETQYF TGTGCCAGCGGAACACAGGGGGCGCGCAAAGAGACCCAGTACTTC
TRBD1 NA 15 TRBJ1-2 TRBV19 CASSIIGQGSYGYTF TGTGCCAGTAGTATAATTGGACAGGGAAGCTATGGCTACACCTTC
NA NA 15 TRBJ1-4 TRBV2 CASSDGGAANEKLFF TGTGCCAGCAGTGATGGTGGGGCCGCTAATGAAAAACTGTTTTTT
NA NA 16 TRBJ2-5 TRBV3-1/TRBV3-2 CASSQGAKVVKETQYF TGTGCCAGCAGCCAAGGGGCGAAGGTCGTTAAAGAGACCCAGTACTTC
NA NA 14 TRBJ1-4 TRBV10-3 CAITLDRSNEKLFF TGTGCCATCACCCTCGACAGGTCCAATGAAAAACTGTTTTTT
TRBD2 NA 14 TRBJ2-1 TRBV3-1/TRBV3-2 CASTAAGGGIEQFF TGTGCCAGCACGGCAGCGGGGGGCGGCATAGAGCAGTTCTTC
TRBD1 NA 16 TRBJ2-1 TRBV6-1 CASSEAYRGDRNEQFF TGTGCCAGCAGTGAAGCTTACAGGGGAGATAGAAATGAGCAGTTCTTC
NA NA 14 TRBJ1-6 TRBV4-2 CASSQHIEGSPLHF TGTGCCAGCAGCCAGCATATCGAGGGATCACCCCTCCACTTT
NA NA 13 TRBJ2-7 TRBV12-3/TRBV12-4 CASSFVGGYEQYF TGTGCCAGCAGTTTTGTCGGGGGCTACGAGCAGTACTTC
TRBD1 NA 16 TRBJ1-5 TRBV5-6 CASSLKGARVYQPQHF TGTGCCAGCAGCTTGAAGGGGGCGAGAGTCTATCAGCCCCAGCATTTT
NA NA 11 TRBJ2-5 TRBV7-9 CASSHTFSQYF TGTGCCAGCAGCCACACCTTTTCCCAGTACTTC
NA NA 14 TRBJ1-2 TRBV6-2/TRBV6-3 CASSYAAGRDGYTF TGTGCCAGCAGTTACGCCGCAGGGAGGGATGGCTACACCTTC
TRBD1 NA 12 TRBJ1-5 TRBV6-5 CASSRQGQPQHF TGTGCCAGCAGTCGACAGGGCCAGCCCCAGCATTTT
TRBD1 NA 14 TRBJ2-5 TRBV29-1 CSVETWDSRETQYF TGCAGCGTTGAAACATGGGACAGTCGAGAGACCCAGTACTTC
TRBD2 NA 17 TRBJ2-7 TRBV5-4 CASSLASTSGGTYEQYF TGTGCCAGCAGCTTGGCCTCCACTAGCGGGGGGACCTACGAGCAGTACTTC
NA NA 16 TRBJ1-1 TRBV19 CASSIGRGVSDTEAFF TGTGCCAGTAGTATAGGTCGGGGAGTCTCGGACACTGAAGCTTTCTTT
NA NA 13 TRBJ1-1 TRBV30 CAWKRPGDTEAFF TGTGCCTGGAAAAGGCCCGGGGACACTGAAGCTTTCTTT
TRBD1 NA 14 TRBJ1-4 TRBV27 CASSRTGPNEKLFF TGTGCCAGCAGTCGGACAGGCCCTAATGAAAAACTGTTTTTT
TRBD1 NA 17 TRBJ1-2 TRBV19 CASTLRGQGTANYGYTF TGTGCCAGTACCCTCCGGGGACAGGGTACGGCAAACTATGGCTACACCTTC
NA NA 15 TRBJ1-1 TRBV9 CASSVGGTMNTEAFF TGTGCCAGCAGCGTCGGGGGTACGATGAACACTGAAGCTTTCTTT
NA NA 11 TRBJ1-2 TRBV11-2 CASSLVQGYTF TGTGCCAGCAGCTTAGTTCAGGGCTACACCTTC
NA NA 13 TRBJ1-2 TRBV12-3/TRBV12-4 CASSLKAGNAYTF TGTGCCAGCAGTTTAAAGGCAGGGAATGCCTACACCTTC
NA NA 13 TRBJ1-5 TRBV19 CATNGGNNQPQHF TGTGCCACTAACGGGGGAAATAATCAGCCCCAGCATTTT
TRBD2 NA 20 TRBJ2-3 TRBV10-1 CASSEVGLAGATGITDTQYF TGCGCCAGCAGTGAGGTTGGGCTAGCGGGGGCCACAGGGATAACAGATACGCAGTATTTT
NA NA 10 TRBJ2-1 TRBV7-9 CASSFKEQFF TGTGCCAGCAGCTTTAAAGAGCAGTTCTTC
NA NA 15 TRBJ2-1 TRBV29-1 CSVVRNPTQGNEQFF TGCAGCGTTGTCAGGAATCCCACACAGGGCAATGAGCAGTTCTTC
NA NA 14 TRBJ1-6 TRBV7-3 CASSLSGGNSPLHF TGTGCCAGCAGCTTAAGCGGCGGAAATTCACCCCTCCACTTT
NA NA 15 TRBJ1-6 TRBV19 CASSIDRLENSPLHF TGTGCCAGTAGTATAGACAGACTGGAGAATTCACCCCTCCACTTT
NA NA 14 TRBJ1-1 TRBV5-4 CASSFQGSSTEAFF TGTGCCAGCAGCTTCCAGGGATCAAGCACTGAAGCTTTCTTT
TRBD1 few 13 TRBJ2-3 TRBV29-1 CSVLDRSTDTQYF TGCAGCGTCCTGGACAGGAGCACAGATACGCAGTATTTT
NA NA 17 TRBJ1-1 TRBV12-5 CASGLVHGTGVNTEAFF TGTGCTAGTGGTTTGGTACACGGCACAGGTGTGAACACTGAAGCTTTCTTT
NA NA 15 TRBJ2-5 TRBV6-1 CASSEQAGPQETQYF TGTGCCAGCAGTGAACAGGCAGGGCCTCAAGAGACCCAGTACTTC
TRBD1 once 13 TRBJ2-5 TRBV2 CASSRGIQETQYF TGTGCCAGCAGCAGGGGGATCCAAGAGACCCAGTACTTC